This record concerns one T cell receptor (beta chain) sequence. Its specificity is unknown. The CDR3 covers 16 residues. Deletions cut 8 bases from V and 1 base from J, with 18 bases between. Each cDNA held unique molecular identifiers, and template switching gave it a universal primer site. TCRdb reprocessed the 5' RACE reads via MiXCR and lists one record per CDR3 protein. The table has approximately 890,000 distinct CDR3 sequences, about 12% seen once. This sample is part of a study of identical twins. The study's findings and limits: Out-of-frame alpha sequences common to twins exhibited a surplus of low generation probability. Reduced insertions were recorded for abundant cord blood beta clonotypes, with no such pattern in memory repertoires. Researchers caution that invariant MAIT and iNKT cells could partly confound zero-insertion analyses.

This same sample was also taken into another study, of yellow fever vaccine responses in identical twins.

V and J are TRBV12-3 or TRBV12-4 and TRBJ2-1; D call uncertain. The sample consisted of PBMCs. The TCR comes from a woman aged 18 to 35 in good health. For the CDR3, the DNA is TGTGCCAGCCTCAAACCGCCACTTAGTTCCTACAATGAGCAGTTCTTC. Its protein is CASLKPPLSSYNEQFF.